A single sample is the source of the 18 T cell receptor beta chains below, sequenced in a study of control samples from healthy donors and cancer patients. Profiled with immunoSEQ multiplex PCR; TCRdb holds only in-frame clones, not every one. The sample contains 100,000 to 150,000 clones, around 92% of which appear only once. The specimen was blood. The receptors here all came from a woman between 50 and 59 years old in good health.

The V gene is TRBV11-3, the J gene TRBJ2-3, with TRBD2 as a possible D gene (5 bases). The CDR3 is 13 residues long. V was pared by 3 bases and J by 3 bases, with 7 bases between. In germline, CDR1 is SGHNT, CDR2 YENEEA. CDR3 in DNA: TGTGCCAGCAGCTTGACGGGAACAGATACGCAGTATTTT. Its translation: CASSLTGTDTQYF.

This sequence joins TRBV4-1 and TRBJ2-3; TRBD2 matches at 13 bases. J was trimmed by 10 bases and V by 2 bases; bases with no gene match: 6. The CDR3 loop spans 15 amino acids. Germline V gives CDR1 MGHRA, CDR2 YSYEKL. As DNA, the CDR3 is TGCGCCAGCAGCCAACGGACTAGCGGGGGCGGGGCGCAGTATTTT. Amino acids: CASSQRTSGGGAQYF.

This chain joins TRBV28 and TRBJ2-2; 7 bases map to TRBD1. The CDR3 extends over 15 amino acids. Unmatched junction bases numbered 5, after V lost 6 bases and J lost 1 base. Per germline, CDR1 MDHEN and CDR2 SYDVKM. The DNA of the CDR3 is TGTGCCAGCAGAGAGGGGGCAGTGAACACCGGGGAGCTGTTTTTT. Encoded protein: CASREGAVNTGELFF.

The V gene is TRBV3-1 (or the pseudogene TRBV3-2), the J gene TRBJ2-7, with no clear D. Germline lookup yields CDR1 LGHDT and CDR2 YNNKEL (reference sequence). The CDR3 has 13 residues. V was shortened by 0 bases and J by 8 bases, with 11 bases between the two germline ends. The CDR3, as DNA: TGTGCCAGCAGCCAAGAGGGTCTCCCCCAGCAGTACTTC. Protein product: CASSQEGLPQQYF.

The chain combines TRBV28 with TRBJ2-5; TRBD1 aligns across 7 bases. The CDR3 runs to 14 residues. Trimming removed 7 bases from V and 5 bases from J; junction bases left unmatched: 10. CDR1 is MDHEN and CDR2 is SYDVKM in the germline V gene. The CDR3 nucleotides are TGTGCCAGCACCTACAGGGGTAAATTGGAGACCCAGTACTTC. The encoded protein is CASTYRGKLETQYF.

The rearrangement links TRBV19 to TRBJ1-1, with a possible D match to TRBD1 (5 bases). Trimming removed 7 bases from V and 2 bases from J, with 20 bases in between. This CDR3 spans 16 amino acids. Germline lookup yields CDR1 LNHDA and CDR2 SQIVND (reference sequence). DNA for the CDR3: TGTGCCAGTAATTCTCTGGGGCCTTGGGGAAACACTGAAGCTTTCTTT. Translating it yields CASNSLGPWGNTEAFF.

The DNA of the CDR3 is TGTGCCAGCAGACCTACAGGGGGGGGGAATGAAAAACTGTTTTTT. Translated: CASRPTGGGNEKLFF. This chain uses TRBV28 with TRBJ1-4; 8 positions agree with TRBD1. The V gene end was trimmed by 6 bases and the J gene end by 5 bases; junction bases not matched to a gene: 8. The CDR3 length is 15 residues. The germline CDR1 and CDR2 sequences are MDHEN and SYDVKM.

The chain is built from TRBV6-5 and TRBJ2-3, with 9 bases fitting TRBD2. With V trimmed by 6 bases and J by 0 bases, 4 bases remained unmatched. The CDR3 has 15 residues. Germline CDR1 and CDR2: MNHEY and SVGAGI. In nucleotides, the CDR3 is TGTGCCAGCAGAATAGCGGGGGCGAGCACAGATACGCAGTATTTT. Protein: CASRIAGASTDTQYF.

This clone appeared a single time. The identical CDR3 is also encoded by other nucleotide sequences in the sample. The chain combines TRBV29-1 with TRBJ2-7; D is possibly TRBD2 (5 bases). Trimming left V 6 bases short and J 4 bases short, with 22 bases between. This CDR3 has 15 amino acids. The germline gives CDR1 SQVTM, CDR2 ANQGSEA. The DNA of the CDR3 is TGCAGCGTCACTGGACTGGGCCCCTCTCAATACGAGCAGTACTTC. This gives the protein CSVTGLGPSQYEQYF.

The genes are TRBV27 and TRBJ1-1; the D is unclear. The CDR3 length is 13 residues. The germline V and J ends were trimmed by 5 bases and 1 base, with 8 bases remaining between them. Per germline, CDR1 MNHEY and CDR2 SMNVEV (reference sequence). CDR3 in DNA: TGTGCCAGCAGTCTCGAGGGGAACACTGAAGCTTTCTTT. It encodes CASSLEGNTEAFF.

The V and J genes are TRBV6-2 or TRBV6-3 and TRBJ1-1; D possibly corresponds to TRBD1 (5 bases). V was cut by 2 bases and J by 11 bases, with 15 bases left in between. The CDR3 consists of 13 residues. The germline V gene has CDR1 MNHEY and CDR2 SVGEGT. In DNA form, the CDR3 reads TGTGCCAGCAGTTACCAAGAGGGGCTAAAGGCTTTCTTT. Encoded protein: CASSYQEGLKAFF.

The rearrangement uses TRBV3-1 (or the pseudogene TRBV3-2) and TRBJ2-1; 7 bases are shared with TRBD1. V trimming: 1 base; J trimming: 2 bases; junction bases outside the gene matches: 2. In germline, CDR1 is LGHDT, CDR2 YNNKEL (reference sequence). The CDR3 totals 15 residues. The chain's CDR3 is CASSQGGTAYNEQFF. The DNA of the CDR3 is TGTGCCAGCAGCCAAGGAGGGACAGCCTACAATGAGCAGTTCTTC.

The chain carries TRBV9 and TRBJ2-1; 9 nucleotides align to TRBD2. The V gene end was trimmed by 0 bases and the J gene end by 6 bases; junction bases not matched to a gene: 10. The CDR3 totals 17 residues. Germline-derived CDR1 and CDR2 are SGDLS and YYNGEE. The DNA of the CDR3 is TGTGCCAGCAGCGTAGCCCCGAGGAGCGGGGGGCTCAATGAGCAGTTCTTC. Its protein product is CASSVAPRSGGLNEQFF.

The V gene is TRBV7-2, the J gene TRBJ2-2, with D uncertain. V was trimmed by 7 bases and J by 5 bases, leaving 11 bases between them. CDR3 length equals 13 residues. The germline V gene has CDR1 SGHTA and CDR2 FQGNSA. DNA of the CDR3: TGTGCCAGCACTGGTACAGAGACCGGGGAGCTGTTTTTT. This sequence encodes CASTGTETGELFF.

The chain carries TRBV2 and TRBJ2-7; D gene ambiguous. There are 13 residues in the CDR3. Trimming left V 3 bases short and J 0 bases short, with 6 bases between. Looked up from germline, CDR1 is SNHLY and CDR2 is FYNNEI. This CDR3 reads CASSDVFSYEQYF. The CDR3 nucleotides are TGTGCCAGCAGTGATGTCTTCTCCTACGAGCAGTACTTC.

The rearrangement uses TRBV11-2 and TRBJ1-6, with 10 bases matching TRBD1. V was clipped by 5 bases and J by 8 bases; unmatched bases: 6. This CDR3 comprises 15 residues. CDR1 and CDR2 from the germline V gene are SGHAT and FQNNGV. Here the CDR3 reads CASSQEGQGHSPLHF. CDR3 DNA: TGTGCCAGCAGCCAAGAGGGACAGGGGCATTCACCCCTCCACTTT.

The gene calls are TRBV7-2 and TRBJ2-7; 11 bases match TRBD2. Per germline, CDR1 SGHTA and CDR2 FQGNSA. The V and J ends lost 5 bases and 0 bases, in that order; junction bases with no gene match: 3. The CDR3 is 15 residues long. CDR3 bases: TGTGCCAGCAGCCCTAGCGGGGGGCTCTCCTACGAGCAGTACTTC. Translation gives CASSPSGGLSYEQYF. The variable domain in full, with the rest retrieved from reference TRBV7-2 and TRBJ2-7, is GAGVSQSPSNKVTEKGKDVELRCDPISGHTALYWYRQSLGQGLEFLIYFQGNSAPDKSGLPSDRFSAERTGGSVSTLTIQRTQQEDSAVYLCASSPSGGLSYEQYFGPGTRLTVT.

The rearrangement uses TRBV2 and TRBJ1-2, with D possibly being TRBD1 (5 bases). Germline V gene lookup returns CDR1 SNHLY and CDR2 FYNNEI. The V end lost 6 bases, the J end lost 0 bases, and 8 bases lay between the germline ends. This CDR3 contains 13 residues. The CDR3 DNA reads TGTGCCAGCAGGTTGACAGCTAACTATGGCTACACCTTC. Translated, it gives CASRLTANYGYTF.